A selection of T cell receptor beta chains follows, all from one sample in a study of T cell repertoires in cytomegalovirus infection. No antigen is known for these receptors. From the reads, TCRdb called clonotypes with MiXCR, one entry per CDR3 protein. The data hold tens of thousands of distinct CDR3 sequences, with roughly 20% observed a single time. Sample: CD8+ T cells from cultured PBMCs, taken from culture after CMV antigen stimulation. These receptors were obtained from a human donor in good health (CMV status not recorded). Some clones in this sample may be carry-over from other donors' samples. Both conserved end residues are part of each CDR3. D genes are given only for firm matches. Clone size, where shown, is once, few, many, or a class for clones that have expanded.

length,J,V,D,size,CDR3,DNA
18,TRBJ2-6,TRBV5-1,.,few,CASSPRVGGGSGANVLTF,TGCGCCAGCAGCCCCCGAGTCGGAGGGGGATCCGGGGCCAACGTCCTGACTTTC
14,TRBJ2-1,TRBV19,.,.,CASTPFGGVDEQFF,TGTGCCAGCACCCCCTTTGGCGGGGTCGATGAGCAGTTCTTC
13,TRBJ2-7,TRBV7-2,.,few,CASSQRYSGEQYF,TGTGCCAGCAGCCAAAGGTATTCGGGGGAGCAGTACTTC
15,TRBJ2-3,TRBV7-6,TRBD1,once,CASRPGQGYTDTQYF,TGTGCCAGCAGGCCGGGACAGGGCTATACAGATACGCAGTATTTT
17,TRBJ1-5,TRBV7-9,.,.,CASSPAGAGPGNQPQHF,TGTGCCAGCAGCCCCGCCGGCGCAGGACCGGGGAATCAGCCCCAGCATTTT
13,TRBJ2-7,TRBV10-3,.,.,CAILGQPTYEQYF,TGTGCCATCCTAGGACAGCCAACCTACGAGCAGTACTTC
15,TRBJ1-1,TRBV19,.,.,CASSIVGGVNTEAFF,TGTGCCAGTAGTATAGTGGGAGGCGTGAACACTGAAGCTTTCTTT
14,TRBJ2-2,TRBV6-5,.,.,CASSYYSNTGELFF,TGTGCCAGCAGTTACTATTCGAACACCGGGGAGCTGTTTTTT
17,TRBJ2-7,TRBV28,TRBD2,.,CASSSGTSGRGLYEQYF,TGTGCCAGCAGTTCCGGGACTAGCGGGAGGGGGTTGTACGAGCAGTACTTC
14,TRBJ2-7,TRBV7-6,TRBD1,.,CASSLDRVFYEQYF,TGTGCCAGCAGCCTTGACAGGGTTTTCTACGAGCAGTACTTC
15,TRBJ2-5,TRBV20-1,TRBD2,many,CSARDRTSGVETQYF,TGCAGTGCTAGAGATCGGACTAGCGGGGTTGAGACCCAGTACTTC
21,TRBJ2-2,TRBV4-3,TRBD2,medium-sized,CASSQELGPERELGGTGELFF,TGCGCCAGCAGCCAAGAGCTAGGGCCCGAGCGGGAGCTCGGGGGCACCGGGGAGCTGTTTTTT
18,TRBJ2-3,TRBV15,TRBD2,.,CATSRDLAGGPSTDTQYF,TGTGCCACCAGCAGAGATTTAGCGGGAGGGCCTAGCACAGATACGCAGTATTTT
14,TRBJ2-7,TRBV6-6,TRBD1,many,CASSGQGLNGEQYF,TGTGCCAGCAGCGGACAGGGCCTTAATGGCGAGCAGTACTTC
16,TRBJ1-1,TRBV27,TRBD1,.,CASSLIPGQGNTEAFF,TGTGCCAGCAGCCTCATCCCGGGACAGGGGAACACTGAAGCTTTCTTT
17,TRBJ2-7,TRBV4-2,TRBD2,.,CASSQDGSGSRFYEQYF,TGTGCCAGCAGCCAAGATGGCAGCGGGAGTAGGTTCTACGAGCAGTACTTC
11,TRBJ1-2,TRBV7-2,.,.,CASPEGQGYTF,TGTGCCAGTCCCGAGGGGCAAGGCTACACCTTC
20,TRBJ2-7,TRBV7-8,.,few,CASSLGMRLRVGIGTHEQYF,TGTGCCAGCAGCTTAGGTATGCGGCTTAGGGTTGGTATCGGGACCCACGAGCAGTACTTC
13,TRBJ1-5,TRBV7-2,.,few,CASSLDFNQPQHF,TGTGCCAGCAGCTTAGATTTCAATCAGCCCCAGCATTTT
13,TRBJ2-2,TRBV11-2,.,few,CASSWASMGELFF,TGTGCCAGCAGTTGGGCTTCTATGGGGGAGCTGTTTTTT
18,TRBJ1-1,TRBV7-9,.,.,CASSSLGPRRSLNTEAFF,TGTGCCAGCAGCTCGCTAGGGCCACGGAGGAGTTTGAACACTGAAGCTTTCTTT
15,TRBJ1-1,TRBV7-8,TRBD1,.,CASTPTGGVNTEAFF,TGTGCCAGCACCCCGACAGGGGGAGTGAACACTGAAGCTTTCTTT
17,TRBJ2-2,TRBV6-1,TRBD2,few,CASNLRGAGGPSGELFF,TGTGCCAGCAATCTAAGGGGCGCGGGGGGGCCGAGCGGGGAGCTGTTTTTT
13,TRBJ1-1,TRBV28,.,.,CASNPGFITEAFF,TGTGCCAGCAACCCAGGGTTTATCACTGAAGCTTTCTTT
13,TRBJ2-5,TRBV7-9,.,.,CASSWGFQETQYF,TGTGCCAGCAGCTGGGGATTCCAAGAGACCCAGTACTTC
16,TRBJ2-1,TRBV7-7,.,.,CASSSQYRGVDNEQFF,TGTGCCAGCAGCTCCCAGTATAGGGGAGTGGACAATGAGCAGTTCTTC
17,TRBJ2-1,TRBV27,TRBD2,few,CASSPWTSGSIVNEQFF,TGTGCCAGCAGTCCCTGGACTAGCGGGAGTATCGTGAATGAGCAGTTCTTC
18,TRBJ2-3,TRBV27,TRBD2,few,CASSPGTSGGPKVYTQYF,TGTGCCAGCAGTCCCGGGACTAGCGGGGGGCCCAAGGTCTATACGCAGTATTTT
15,TRBJ2-3,TRBV7-2,TRBD2,.,CASSLAAGGADTQYF,TGTGCCAGCAGCTTAGCAGCGGGGGGTGCAGATACGCAGTATTTT
15,TRBJ1-5,TRBV6-5,TRBD1,many,CASSRDRDGNQPQHF,TGTGCCAGCAGTCGGGACAGGGACGGCAATCAGCCCCAGCATTTT
14,TRBJ2-7,TRBV5-1,TRBD1,.,CASSRTGSRYEQYF,TGCGCCAGCTCCCGGACAGGGTCGCGCTACGAGCAGTACTTC
14,TRBJ2-3,TRBV7-8,.,.,CASSATGLTDTQYF,TGTGCCAGCAGCGCAACCGGTCTCACAGATACGCAGTATTTT
15,TRBJ2-7,TRBV6-1,TRBD1,.,CASSESGTGGYEQYF,TGTGCCAGCAGTGAATCCGGGACAGGGGGCTACGAGCAGTACTTC
15,TRBJ1-4,TRBV7-2,.,few,CASSPREGEVEKLFF,TGTGCCAGCAGCCCGCGGGAAGGGGAGGTTGAAAAACTGTTTTTT
11,TRBJ2-7,TRBV6-2/TRBV6-3,.,.,CASSPWGEQYF,TGTGCCAGCAGTCCCTGGGGCGAGCAGTACTTC
14,TRBJ2-1,TRBV7-2,.,few,CASSLTRGLNEQFF,TGTGCCAGCAGCTTGACCCGTGGACTCAATGAGCAGTTCTTC
17,TRBJ1-4,TRBV7-8,.,.,CASSLTPVGETNEKLFF,TGTGCCAGCAGCTTAACCCCCGTTGGGGAAACTAATGAAAAACTGTTTTTT
13,TRBJ1-2,TRBV12-3/TRBV12-4,.,few,CASSFRAGYGYTF,TGTGCCAGCAGTTTCAGGGCGGGATATGGCTACACCTTC
15,TRBJ2-7,TRBV28,.,few,CASTRGSIVAYEQYF,TGTGCCAGCACGAGAGGGAGCATAGTGGCCTACGAGCAGTACTTC
9,TRBJ2-1,TRBV6-6,.,many,CAAGLEQFF,TGTGCCGCCGGACTGGAGCAGTTCTTC
13,TRBJ2-1,TRBV6-2/TRBV6-3,.,.,CASKLARQRDGFF,TGTGCCAGCAAATTGGCCCGCCAAAGGGACGGGTTCTTC
15,TRBJ1-2,TRBV20-1,.,few,CSARDQADYNYGYTF,TGCAGTGCTAGAGATCAAGCAGATTATAACTATGGCTACACCTTC
12,TRBJ2-1,TRBV7-2,.,medium-sized,CASSVSVNEQFF,TGTGCCAGCAGCGTATCTGTTAATGAGCAGTTCTTC
14,TRBJ1-4,TRBV28,.,many,CASGGGQANEKLFF,TGTGCCAGTGGGGGGGGCCAGGCAAATGAAAAACTGTTTTTT
19,TRBJ2-5,TRBV6-5,TRBD2,.,CASSYSRYGGLAGEETQYF,TGTGCCAGCAGTTACTCGCGATACGGAGGGCTAGCGGGAGAAGAGACCCAGTACTTC
15,TRBJ2-7,TRBV7-6,.,.,CASSPGRDATYEQYF,TGTGCCAGCAGTCCTGGGCGGGACGCGACCTACGAGCAGTACTTC
15,TRBJ2-2,TRBV12-3/TRBV12-4,TRBD2,.,CASSSPGLVTGELFF,TGTGCCAGCAGTTCACCGGGACTAGTGACCGGGGAGCTGTTTTTT
15,TRBJ1-2,TRBV12-3/TRBV12-4,.,few,CASKPRGYTNYGYTF,TGTGCCAGCAAACCTCGGGGTTACACTAACTATGGCTACACCTTC